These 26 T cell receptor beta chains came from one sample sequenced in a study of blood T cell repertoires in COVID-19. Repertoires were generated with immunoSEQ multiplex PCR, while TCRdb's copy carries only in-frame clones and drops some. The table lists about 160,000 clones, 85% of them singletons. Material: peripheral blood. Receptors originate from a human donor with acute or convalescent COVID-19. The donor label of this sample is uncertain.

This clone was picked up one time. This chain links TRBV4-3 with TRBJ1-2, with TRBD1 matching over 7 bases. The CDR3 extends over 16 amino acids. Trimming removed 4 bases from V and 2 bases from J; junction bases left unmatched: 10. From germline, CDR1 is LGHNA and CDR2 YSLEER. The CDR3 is CASSPQPVTGNYGYTF. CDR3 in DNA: TGCGCCAGCAGCCCCCAACCCGTGACAGGGAACTATGGCTACACCTTC.

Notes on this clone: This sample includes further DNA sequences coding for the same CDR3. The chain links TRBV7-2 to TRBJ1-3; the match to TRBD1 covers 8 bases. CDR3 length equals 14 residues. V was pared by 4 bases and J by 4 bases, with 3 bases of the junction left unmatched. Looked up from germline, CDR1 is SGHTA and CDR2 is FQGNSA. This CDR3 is CASSSQGAGNTIYF. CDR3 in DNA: TGTGCCAGCAGCTCCCAGGGGGCCGGAAACACCATATATTTT.

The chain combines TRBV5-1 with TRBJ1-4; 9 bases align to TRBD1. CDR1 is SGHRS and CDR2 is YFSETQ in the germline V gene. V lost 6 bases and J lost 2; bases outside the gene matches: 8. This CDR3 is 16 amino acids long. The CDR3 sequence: CASKPTGGKTNEKLFF. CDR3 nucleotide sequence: TGCGCCAGCAAGCCGACAGGGGGGAAGACTAATGAAAAACTGTTTTTT. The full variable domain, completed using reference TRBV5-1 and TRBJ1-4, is KAGVTQTPRYLIKTRGQQVTLSCSPISGHRSVSWYQQTPGQGLQFLFEYFSETQRNKGNFPGRFSGRQFSNSRSEMNVSTLELGDSALYLCASKPTGGKTNEKLFFGSGTQLSVL.

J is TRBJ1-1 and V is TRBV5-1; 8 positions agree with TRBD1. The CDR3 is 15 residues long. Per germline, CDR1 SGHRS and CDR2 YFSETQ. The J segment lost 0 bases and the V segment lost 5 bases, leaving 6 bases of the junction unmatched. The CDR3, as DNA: TGCGCCAGCAGTAAGGGACAGGACATGAACACTGAAGCTTTCTTT. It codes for CASSKGQDMNTEAFF.

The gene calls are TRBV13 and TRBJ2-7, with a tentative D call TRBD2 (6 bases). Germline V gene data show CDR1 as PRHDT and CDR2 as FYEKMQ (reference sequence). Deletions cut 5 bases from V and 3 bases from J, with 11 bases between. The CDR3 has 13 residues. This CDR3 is CASSGRGYYEQYF. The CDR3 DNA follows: TGTGCCAGCAGCGGACGGGGGTACTACGAGCAGTACTTC.

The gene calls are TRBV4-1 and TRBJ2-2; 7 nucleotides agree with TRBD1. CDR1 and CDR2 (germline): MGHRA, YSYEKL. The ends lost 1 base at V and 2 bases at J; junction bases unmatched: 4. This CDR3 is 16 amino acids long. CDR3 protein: CASSQARQGNTGELFF. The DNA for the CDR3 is TGCGCCAGCAGCCAAGCCCGACAGGGCAACACCGGGGAGCTGTTTTTT.

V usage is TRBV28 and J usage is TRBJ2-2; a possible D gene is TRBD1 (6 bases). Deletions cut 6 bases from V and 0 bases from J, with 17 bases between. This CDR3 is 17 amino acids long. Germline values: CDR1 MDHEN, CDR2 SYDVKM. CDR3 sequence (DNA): TGTGCCAGCAGCTACATCGTCTGGACAGCGAACACCGGGGAGCTGTTTTTT. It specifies CASSYIVWTANTGELFF.

CDR3 bases: TGTGCCAGCAGCGTAGCTGGGCGGGAGTACGGTGAAGCTTTCTTT. It yields the protein CASSVAGREYGEAFF. The rearrangement uses TRBV9 and TRBJ1-1; D uncertain. The CDR3 is 15 residues long. Germline CDR1 reads SGDLS; CDR2 reads YYNGEE. Deletions cut 0 bases from V and 7 bases from J, with 16 bases between.

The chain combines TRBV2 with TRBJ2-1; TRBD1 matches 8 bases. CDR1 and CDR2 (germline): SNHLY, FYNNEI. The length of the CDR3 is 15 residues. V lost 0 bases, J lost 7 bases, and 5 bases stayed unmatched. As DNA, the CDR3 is TGTGCCAGCAGTGAAGCGCTTCAGGGGGCGAATGAGCAGTTCTTC. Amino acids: CASSEALQGANEQFF. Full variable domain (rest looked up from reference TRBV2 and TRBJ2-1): EPEVTQTPSHQVTQMGQEVILRCVPISNHLYFYWYRQILGQKVEFLVSFYNNEISEKSEIFDDQFSVERPDGSNFTLKIRSTKLEDSAMYFCASSEALQGANEQFFGPGTRLTVL.

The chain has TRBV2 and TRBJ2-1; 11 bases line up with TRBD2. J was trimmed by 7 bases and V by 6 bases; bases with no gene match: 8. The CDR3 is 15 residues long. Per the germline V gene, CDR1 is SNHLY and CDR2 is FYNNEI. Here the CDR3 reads CASRSTSGGGNEQFF. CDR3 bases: TGTGCCAGCAGGTCTACTAGCGGGGGAGGGAATGAGCAGTTCTTC.

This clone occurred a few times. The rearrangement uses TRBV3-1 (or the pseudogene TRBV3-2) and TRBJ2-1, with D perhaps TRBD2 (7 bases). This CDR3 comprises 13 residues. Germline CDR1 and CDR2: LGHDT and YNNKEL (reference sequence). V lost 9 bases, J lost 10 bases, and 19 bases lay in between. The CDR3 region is CASFGRGAGEQFF. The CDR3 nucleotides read TGTGCCAGTTTCGGTCGGGGGGCCGGAGAGCAGTTCTTC.

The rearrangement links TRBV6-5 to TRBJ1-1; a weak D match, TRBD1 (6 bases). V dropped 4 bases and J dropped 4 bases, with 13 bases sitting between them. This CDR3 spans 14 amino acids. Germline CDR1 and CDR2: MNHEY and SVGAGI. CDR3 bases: TGTGCCAGCAGTTTCCCCGGGGGGGCCACTGAAGCTTTCTTT. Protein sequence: CASSFPGGATEAFF.

CDR3 DNA: TGTGCCAGCAGTTTCGGGACAGGGGCTCTTTATGGCTACACCTTC. Its protein product is CASSFGTGALYGYTF. J is TRBJ1-2 and V is TRBV28; 10 positions match TRBD1. Germline CDR1 is MDHEN and CDR2 is SYDVKM. CDR3 length: 15 amino acids. With 3 bases clipped from V and 5 bases from J, the junction kept 6 bases outside the gene matches.

The CDR3 bases are TGTGCCATCAGTGGACAGGGGGCGCGTAATGAGCAGTTCTTC. It codes for CAISGQGARNEQFF. The chain uses TRBV10-3 and TRBJ2-1; 10 bases line up with TRBD1. The germline CDR1 and CDR2 sequences are ENHRY and SYGVKD. V gave up 4 bases and J gave up 7 bases; unmatched junction bases: 4. This CDR3 spans 14 amino acids.

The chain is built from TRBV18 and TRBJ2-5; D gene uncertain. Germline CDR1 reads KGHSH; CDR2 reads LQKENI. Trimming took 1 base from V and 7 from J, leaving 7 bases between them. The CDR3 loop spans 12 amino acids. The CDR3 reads CASSPLPGTQYF. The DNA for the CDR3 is TGTGCCAGCTCACCACTCCCCGGGACCCAGTACTTC.

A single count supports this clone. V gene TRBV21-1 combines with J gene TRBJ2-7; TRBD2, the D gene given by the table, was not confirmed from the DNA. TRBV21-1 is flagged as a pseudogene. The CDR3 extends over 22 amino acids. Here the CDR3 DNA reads TGTGCCAGCAGCAAAGGCCAAGCGGGGACAGGGAGGCTAGCGGGGGTACCCTACGAGCAGTACTTC. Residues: CASSKGQAGTGRLAGVPYEQYF.

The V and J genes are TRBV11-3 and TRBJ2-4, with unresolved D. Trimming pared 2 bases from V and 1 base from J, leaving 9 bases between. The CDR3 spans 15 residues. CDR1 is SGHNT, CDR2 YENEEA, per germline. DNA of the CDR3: TGTGCCAGCAGCTTAACTTACGGGGCCAAAAACATTCAGTACTTC. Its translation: CASSLTYGAKNIQYF.

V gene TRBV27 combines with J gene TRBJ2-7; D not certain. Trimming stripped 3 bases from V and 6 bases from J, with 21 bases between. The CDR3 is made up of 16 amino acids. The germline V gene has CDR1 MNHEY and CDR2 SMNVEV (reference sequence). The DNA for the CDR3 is TGTGCCAGCAGTTTGATCCCGATCTCATCATCGGTCGAGCAGTACTTC. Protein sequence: CASSLIPISSSVEQYF.

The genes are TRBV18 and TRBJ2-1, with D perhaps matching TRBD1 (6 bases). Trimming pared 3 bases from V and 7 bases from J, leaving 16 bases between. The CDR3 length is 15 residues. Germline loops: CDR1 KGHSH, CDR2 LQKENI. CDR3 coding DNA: TGTGCCAGCTCACCCCAGGGGCCACCACTAAATGAGCAGTTCTTC. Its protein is CASSPQGPPLNEQFF.

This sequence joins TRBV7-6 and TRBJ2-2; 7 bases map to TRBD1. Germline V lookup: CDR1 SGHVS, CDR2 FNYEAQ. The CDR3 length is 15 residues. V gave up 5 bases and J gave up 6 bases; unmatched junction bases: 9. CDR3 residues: CASSLGATGAGELFF. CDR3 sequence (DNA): TGTGCCAGCAGCCTAGGCGCAACAGGGGCCGGGGAGCTGTTTTTT.

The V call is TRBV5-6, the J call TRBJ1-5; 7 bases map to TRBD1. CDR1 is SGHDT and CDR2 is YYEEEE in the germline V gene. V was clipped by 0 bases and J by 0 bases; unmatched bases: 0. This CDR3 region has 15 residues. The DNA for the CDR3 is TGTGCCAGCAGCTTGGAGGGGGCTAGCAATCAGCCCCAGCATTTT. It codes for CASSLEGASNQPQHF. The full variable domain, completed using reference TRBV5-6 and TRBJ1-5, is DAGVTQSPTHLIKTRGQQVTLRCSPKSGHDTVSWYQQALGQGPQFIFQYYEEEERQRGNFPDRFSGHQFPNYSSELNVNALLLGDSALYLCASSLEGASNQPQHFGDGTRLSIL.

CDR3 sequence: CASSHSGQERSYTF. Here the CDR3 DNA reads TGTGCCAGCAGCCACTCGGGACAGGAACGTAGCTACACCTTC. The chain is built from TRBV3-1 (or the pseudogene TRBV3-2) and TRBJ1-2; 8 nucleotides match TRBD1. Trimming removed 3 bases from V and 9 bases from J; junction bases left unmatched: 9. The CDR3 is made up of 14 amino acids. CDR1 and CDR2 (germline): LGHDT, YNNKEL (reference sequence).

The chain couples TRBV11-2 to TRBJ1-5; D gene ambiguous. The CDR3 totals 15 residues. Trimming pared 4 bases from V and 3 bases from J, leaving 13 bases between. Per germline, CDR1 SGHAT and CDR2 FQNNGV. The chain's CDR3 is CASSSTSGFNQPQHF. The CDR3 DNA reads TGTGCCAGCAGCTCAACCTCGGGGTTCAATCAGCCCCAGCATTTT.

The CDR3 bases are TGTGCCAGCAGCTTACCCGGTTCTTTGACTGAAGCTTTCTTT. This codes for CASSLPGSLTEAFF. This chain uses TRBV7-9 with TRBJ1-1; D unresolved. The CDR3 has 14 residues. Germline CDR1 SEHNR, CDR2 FQNEAQ (reference sequence). Trimming pared 2 bases from V and 5 bases from J, leaving 12 bases between.

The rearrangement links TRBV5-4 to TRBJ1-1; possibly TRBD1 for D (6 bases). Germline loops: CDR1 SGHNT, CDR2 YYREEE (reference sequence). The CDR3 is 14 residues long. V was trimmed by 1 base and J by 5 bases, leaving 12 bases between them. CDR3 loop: CASSLRGGATEAFF. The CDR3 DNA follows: TGTGCCAGCAGCTTGAGGGGGGGAGCGACTGAAGCTTTCTTT.

CDR3 loop: CAISDSRVSYEQYF. CDR3 DNA: TGTGCCATCAGTGACAGCAGGGTCTCCTACGAGCAGTACTTC. The J gene is TRBJ2-7, the V gene TRBV10-3; tentatively, D is TRBD1 (5 bases). From germline, CDR1 is ENHRY and CDR2 SYGVKD. This CDR3 region has 14 residues. V was clipped by 3 bases and J by 0 bases, with 9 bases between them.